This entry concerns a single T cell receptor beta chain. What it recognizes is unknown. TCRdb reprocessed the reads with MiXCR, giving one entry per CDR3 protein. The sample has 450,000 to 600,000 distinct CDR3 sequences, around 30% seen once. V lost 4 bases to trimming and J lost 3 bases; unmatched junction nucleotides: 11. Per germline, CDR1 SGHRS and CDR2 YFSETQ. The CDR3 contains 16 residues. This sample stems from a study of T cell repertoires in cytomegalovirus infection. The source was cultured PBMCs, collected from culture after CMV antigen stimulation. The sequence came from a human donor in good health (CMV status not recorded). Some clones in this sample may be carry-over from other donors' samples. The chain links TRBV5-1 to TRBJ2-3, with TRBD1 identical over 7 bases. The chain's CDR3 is CASSPRQGGLTDTQYF. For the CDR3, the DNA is TGCGCCAGCAGCCCTCGACAGGGTGGGCTTACAGATACGCAGTATTTT.